The 7 T cell receptor beta chains presented below share a single source sample, sequenced in a study of blood T cells in healthy people across ages (dated by TCRdb to the mid-2010s). The receptor library was made with 5' RACE. Sequencing was performed on an Illumina HiSeq 2500. A second about 7 to 12 cycle PCR used a sample-barcoded 5' primer and a J-beta primer mix. Clones were called with MiXCR by TCRdb after fastp trimmed the public reads at Q25, and only in-frame beta chains were retained. Each record represents a unique CDR3 protein, reported with the most common genes and DNA among its rows. This sample lists around 1,000,000 distinct CDR3 sequences; less than 25% were detected once. Less than 0.85% of the sample is taken by the ten largest. This sample was also put to use in a study of T cells of mothers and their children.

Sequencing was performed on blood. These receptor sequences come from a girl aged 2 to 9 in good health.

This clonotype was seen once. The rearrangement links TRBV6-2 or TRBV6-3 to TRBJ1-1, with D unclear. The CDR3 spans 14 residues. The V end lost 0 bases, the J end lost 3 bases, and 8 bases lay between the germline ends. The germline V gene has CDR1 MNHEY and CDR2 SVGEGT. Here the CDR3 reads CASSYSNGYTEAFF. Here the CDR3 DNA reads TGTGCCAGCAGTTACTCTAATGGATACACTGAAGCTTTCTTT.

The genes are TRBV20-1 and TRBJ2-5, with 11 positions matching TRBD2. V lost 4 bases, J lost 4 bases, and 14 bases stayed unmatched. The CDR3 has 17 amino acids. Germline V CDR1 and CDR2: DFQATT, SNEGSKA (reference sequence). CDR3 amino acids: CSATNIRPGLAVETQYF. The CDR3 DNA is TGCAGTGCTACCAATATCAGACCGGGACTAGCGGTAGAGACCCAGTACTTC.

This clonotype occurred a few times. One end of the junction fails to match germline, which may point to a read error. V and J are TRBV6-2 or TRBV6-3 and TRBJ2-7; 7 positions agree with TRBD2. The CDR3 loop spans 12 amino acids. Germline CDR1 and CDR2: MNHEY and SVGEGT. This CDR3 is CASASGDHEQYF. The CDR3 DNA reads as TGCGCCAGCGCCAGCGGGGACCACGAGCAGTACTTC.

The gene calls are TRBV6-5 and TRBJ2-7; D call uncertain. The germline gives CDR1 MNHEY, CDR2 SVGAGI. The CDR3 loop spans 13 amino acids. V was cut by 4 bases and J by 6 bases, with 13 bases left in between. CDR3 sequence: CASSWAPTREQYF. Written as DNA, the CDR3 is TGTGCCAGCAGTTGGGCCCCCACCCGCGAGCAGTACTTC.

This chain uses TRBV27 with TRBJ2-3; no reliable D call. The V gene's germline CDR1 is MNHEY and CDR2 SMNVEV (reference sequence). The germline V and J ends were trimmed by 0 bases and 5 bases, with 9 bases remaining between them. The CDR3 runs to 14 residues. The CDR3 DNA follows: TGTGCCAGCAGTTTATCGGCGCCGGGAGATACGCAGTATTTT. It encodes CASSLSAPGDTQYF.

To note about this clonotype: The junction departs from germline at one end; a sequencing error may be responsible. The chain couples TRBV28 to TRBJ2-4; possible D gene TRBD1, 6 bases. Germline CDR1 and CDR2: MDHEN and SYDVKM. CDR3 length equals 13 residues. The CDR3 here is CAGSSDRFNIQYF. CDR3 nucleotide sequence: TGTGCCGGCAGTTCCGACAGGTTCAACATTCAGTACTTC.

The rearrangement uses TRBV6-6 and TRBJ1-2; D is unclear. The CDR3 contains 13 residues. Germline loops: CDR1 MNHNY, CDR2 SVGAGI (reference sequence). V was trimmed by 7 bases and J by 0 bases, leaving 9 bases between them. Here the CDR3 reads CASTPAANYGYTF. DNA for the CDR3: TGTGCCAGCACCCCGGCGGCTAACTATGGCTACACCTTC.